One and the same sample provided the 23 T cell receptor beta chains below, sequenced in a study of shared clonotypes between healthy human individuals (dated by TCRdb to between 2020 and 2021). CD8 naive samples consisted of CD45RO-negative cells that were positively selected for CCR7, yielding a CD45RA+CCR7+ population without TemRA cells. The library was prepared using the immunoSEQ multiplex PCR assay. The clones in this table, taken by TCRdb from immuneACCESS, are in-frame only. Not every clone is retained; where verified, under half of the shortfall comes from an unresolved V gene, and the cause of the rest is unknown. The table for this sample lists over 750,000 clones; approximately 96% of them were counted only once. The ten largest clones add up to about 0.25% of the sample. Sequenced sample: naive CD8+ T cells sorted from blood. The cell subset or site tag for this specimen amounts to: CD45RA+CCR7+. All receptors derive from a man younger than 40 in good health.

The CDR3 sequence is CASSWDLRTGELFF. CDR3 in DNA: TGTGCCAGCAGCTGGGACCTGAGGACCGGGGAGCTGTTTTTT. The chain carries TRBV5-5 and TRBJ2-2; possibly TRBD1 or TRBD2 for D (5 bases each). The V end lost 3 bases, the J end lost 5 bases, and 11 bases lay between the germline ends. The CDR3 has 14 amino acids. Germline CDR1 SGHKS, CDR2 YYEKEE (reference sequence). The full variable domain, in which reference TRBV5-5 and TRBJ2-2 provide the parts outside the CDR3, is DAGVTQSPTHLIKTRGQQVTLRCSPISGHKSVSWYQQVLGQGPQFIFQYYEKEERGRGNFPDRFSARQFPNYSSELNVNALLLGDSALYLCASSWDLRTGELFFGEGSRLTVL.

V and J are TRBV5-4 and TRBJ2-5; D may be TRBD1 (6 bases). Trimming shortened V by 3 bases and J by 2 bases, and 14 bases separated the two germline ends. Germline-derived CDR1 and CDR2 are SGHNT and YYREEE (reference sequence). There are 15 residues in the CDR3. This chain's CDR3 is CASSSVLDRQETQYF. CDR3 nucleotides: TGTGCCAGCAGCTCCGTCCTTGACAGGCAAGAGACCCAGTACTTC.

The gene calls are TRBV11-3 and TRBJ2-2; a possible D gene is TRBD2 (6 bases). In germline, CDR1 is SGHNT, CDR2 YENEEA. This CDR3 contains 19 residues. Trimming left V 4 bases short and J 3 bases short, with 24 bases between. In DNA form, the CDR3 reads TGTGCCAGCAGCTCTTATGATGGGTGGTCGGGCGGGGACACCGGGGAGCTGTTTTTT. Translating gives CASSSYDGWSGGDTGELFF.

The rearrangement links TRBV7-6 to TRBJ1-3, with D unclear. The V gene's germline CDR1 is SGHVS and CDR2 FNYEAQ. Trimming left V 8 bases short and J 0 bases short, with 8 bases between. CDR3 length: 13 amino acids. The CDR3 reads CASSSFSGNTIYF. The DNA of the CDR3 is TGTGCCAGCTCATCTTTCTCTGGAAACACCATATATTTT.

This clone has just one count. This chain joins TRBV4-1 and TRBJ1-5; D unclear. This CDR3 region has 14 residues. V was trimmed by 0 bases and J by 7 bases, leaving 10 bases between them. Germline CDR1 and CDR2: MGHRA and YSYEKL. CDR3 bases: TGCGCCAGCAGCCAAGAGACGTCGGCGCAGCCCCAGCATTTT. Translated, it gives CASSQETSAQPQHF.

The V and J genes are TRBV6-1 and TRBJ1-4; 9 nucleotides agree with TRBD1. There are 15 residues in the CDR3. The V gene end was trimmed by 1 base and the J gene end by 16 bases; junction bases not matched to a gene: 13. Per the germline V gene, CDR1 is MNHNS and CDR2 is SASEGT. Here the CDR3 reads CASSEGYRDREVSFF. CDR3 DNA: TGTGCCAGCAGTGAAGGGTACCGGGACAGGGAGGTTTCGTTTTTT.

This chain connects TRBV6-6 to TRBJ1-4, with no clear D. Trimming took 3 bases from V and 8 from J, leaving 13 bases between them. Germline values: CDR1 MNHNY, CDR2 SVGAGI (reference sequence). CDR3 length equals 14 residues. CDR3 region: CASSYMGSREKLFF. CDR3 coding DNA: TGTGCCAGCAGTTATATGGGCAGCCGGGAAAAACTGTTTTTT.

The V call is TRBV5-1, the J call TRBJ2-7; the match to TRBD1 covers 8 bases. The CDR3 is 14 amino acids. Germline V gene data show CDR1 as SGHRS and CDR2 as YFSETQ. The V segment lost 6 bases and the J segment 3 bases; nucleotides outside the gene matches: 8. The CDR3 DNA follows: TGCGCCAGCACCTCCGGGACAGGTATCTACGAGCAGTACTTC. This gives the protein CASTSGTGIYEQYF.

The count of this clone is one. CDR3 loop: CASSLGTSGNEQYF. CDR3 DNA sequence: TGTGCCAGCAGTTTGGGGACTAGCGGGAACGAGCAGTACTTC. The V and J genes are TRBV27 and TRBJ2-7, with 13 bases identical to TRBD2. From germline, CDR1 is MNHEY and CDR2 SMNVEV (reference sequence). CDR3 length: 14 amino acids. V dropped 3 bases and J dropped 5; count of bases not matched to a gene: 1.

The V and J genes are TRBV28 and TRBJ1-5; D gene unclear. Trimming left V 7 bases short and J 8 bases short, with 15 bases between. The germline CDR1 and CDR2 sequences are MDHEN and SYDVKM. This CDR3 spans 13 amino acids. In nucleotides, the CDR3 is TGTGCCAGCAAGGACCGGGGAAGGGAGCCCCAGCATTTT. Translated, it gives CASKDRGREPQHF. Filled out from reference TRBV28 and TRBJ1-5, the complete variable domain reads DVKVTQSSRYLVKRTGEKVFLECVQDMDHENMFWYRQDPGLGLRLIYFSYDVKMKEKGDIPEGYSVSREKKERFSLILESASTNQTSMYLCASKDRGREPQHFGDGTRLSIL.

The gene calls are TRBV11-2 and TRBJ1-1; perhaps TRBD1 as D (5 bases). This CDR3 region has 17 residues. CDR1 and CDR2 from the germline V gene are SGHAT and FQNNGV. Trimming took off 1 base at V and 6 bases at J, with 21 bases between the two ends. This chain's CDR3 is CASSLAAGLKINAEAFF. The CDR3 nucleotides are TGTGCCAGCAGCTTAGCGGCAGGGCTAAAGATAAATGCTGAAGCTTTCTTT.

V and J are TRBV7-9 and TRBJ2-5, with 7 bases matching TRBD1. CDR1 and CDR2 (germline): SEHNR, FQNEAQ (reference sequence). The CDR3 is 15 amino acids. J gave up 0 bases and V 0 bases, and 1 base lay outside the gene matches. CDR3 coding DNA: TGTGCCAGCAGCTTAGCGGGGACAGACCAAGAGACCCAGTACTTC. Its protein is CASSLAGTDQETQYF.

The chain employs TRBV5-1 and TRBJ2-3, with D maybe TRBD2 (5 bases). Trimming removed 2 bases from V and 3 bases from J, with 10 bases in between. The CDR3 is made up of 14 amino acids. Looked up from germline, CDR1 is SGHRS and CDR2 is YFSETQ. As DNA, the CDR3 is TGCGCCAGCAGCTTAGGAGAGGGAACAGATACGCAGTATTTT. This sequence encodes CASSLGEGTDTQYF.

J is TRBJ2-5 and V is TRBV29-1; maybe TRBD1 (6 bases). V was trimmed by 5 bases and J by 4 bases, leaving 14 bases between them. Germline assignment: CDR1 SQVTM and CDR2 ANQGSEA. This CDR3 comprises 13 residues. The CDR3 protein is CSVTPGARETQYF. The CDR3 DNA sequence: TGCAGCGTTACGCCAGGGGCCCGAGAGACCCAGTACTTC.

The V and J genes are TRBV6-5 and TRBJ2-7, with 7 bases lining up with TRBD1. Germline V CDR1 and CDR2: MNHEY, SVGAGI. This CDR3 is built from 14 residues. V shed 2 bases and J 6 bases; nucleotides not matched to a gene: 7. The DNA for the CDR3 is TGTGCCAGCAGTTACGGGACAGTTTTCGGCGAGCAGTACTTC. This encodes CASSYGTVFGEQYF.

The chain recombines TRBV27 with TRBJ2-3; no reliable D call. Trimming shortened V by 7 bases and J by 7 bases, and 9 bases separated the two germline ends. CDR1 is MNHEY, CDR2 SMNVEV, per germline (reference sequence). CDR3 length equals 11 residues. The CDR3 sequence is CASKFRHTQYF. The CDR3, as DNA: TGTGCCAGCAAGTTCCGGCATACGCAGTATTTT.

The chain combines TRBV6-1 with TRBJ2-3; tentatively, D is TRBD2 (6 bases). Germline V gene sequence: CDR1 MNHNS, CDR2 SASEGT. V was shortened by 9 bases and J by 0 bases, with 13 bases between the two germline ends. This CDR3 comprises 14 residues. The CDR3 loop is CASGTVPSTDTQYF. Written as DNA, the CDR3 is TGTGCCAGTGGGACTGTACCTAGCACAGATACGCAGTATTTT.

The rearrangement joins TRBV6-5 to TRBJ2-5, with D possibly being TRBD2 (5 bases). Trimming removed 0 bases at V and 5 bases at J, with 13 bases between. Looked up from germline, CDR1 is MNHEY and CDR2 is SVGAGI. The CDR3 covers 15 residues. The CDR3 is CASSYSGLGGETQYF. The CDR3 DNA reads TGTGCCAGCAGTTACTCAGGGTTGGGCGGGGAGACCCAGTACTTC.

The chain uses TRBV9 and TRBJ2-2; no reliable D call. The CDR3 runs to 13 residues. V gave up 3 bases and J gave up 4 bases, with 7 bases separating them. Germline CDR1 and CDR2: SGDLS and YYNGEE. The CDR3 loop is CASSGVSTGELFF. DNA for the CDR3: TGTGCCAGCAGCGGGGTGAGCACCGGGGAGCTGTTTTTT. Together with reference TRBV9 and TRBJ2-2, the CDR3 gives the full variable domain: DSGVTQTPKHLITATGQRVTLRCSPRSGDLSVYWYQQSLDQGLQFLIQYYNGEERAKGNILERFSAQQFPDLHSELNLSSLELGDSALYFCASSGVSTGELFFGEGSRLTVL.

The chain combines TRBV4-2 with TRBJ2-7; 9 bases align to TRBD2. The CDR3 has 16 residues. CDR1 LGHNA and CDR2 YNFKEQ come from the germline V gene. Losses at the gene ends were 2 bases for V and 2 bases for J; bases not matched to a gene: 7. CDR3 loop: CASSQRLAGSTYEQYF. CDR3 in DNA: TGTGCCAGCAGCCAACGCCTAGCGGGAAGTACCTACGAGCAGTACTTC.

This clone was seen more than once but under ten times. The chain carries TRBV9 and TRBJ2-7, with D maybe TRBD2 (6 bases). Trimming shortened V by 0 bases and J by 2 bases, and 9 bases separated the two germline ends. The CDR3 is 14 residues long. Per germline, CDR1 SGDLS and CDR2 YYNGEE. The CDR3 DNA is TGTGCCAGCAGCGTAGAGGCTAGCGCCTACGAGCAGTACTTC. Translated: CASSVEASAYEQYF. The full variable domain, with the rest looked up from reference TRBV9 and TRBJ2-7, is DSGVTQTPKHLITATGQRVTLRCSPRSGDLSVYWYQQSLDQGLQFLIQYYNGEERAKGNILERFSAQQFPDLHSELNLSSLELGDSALYFCASSVEASAYEQYFGPGTRLTVT.

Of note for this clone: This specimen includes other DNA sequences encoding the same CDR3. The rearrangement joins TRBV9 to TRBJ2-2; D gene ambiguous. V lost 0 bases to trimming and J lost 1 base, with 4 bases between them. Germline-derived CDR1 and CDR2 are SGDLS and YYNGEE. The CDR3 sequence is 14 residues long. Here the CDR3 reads CASSVGGNTGELFF. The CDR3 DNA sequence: TGTGCCAGCAGCGTAGGTGGGAACACCGGGGAGCTGTTTTTT.

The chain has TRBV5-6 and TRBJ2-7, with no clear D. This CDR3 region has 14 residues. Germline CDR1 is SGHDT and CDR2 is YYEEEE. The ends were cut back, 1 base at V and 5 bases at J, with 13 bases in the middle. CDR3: CASSLWEDLHEQYF. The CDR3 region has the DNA TGTGCCAGCAGCTTGTGGGAAGATCTCCACGAGCAGTACTTC.